Sequencing of this TCR beta chain was carried out in a study of blood T cell repertoires in COVID-19. At the level of the study: The United States, Italy and Spain supplied acute and convalescent COVID-19 samples. Sources were T cells, B-cell-depleted T cells, or PBMCs; the material itself was cDNA or gDNA.

There are 18 residues in the CDR3. CDR1 is LNHNV, CDR2 YYDKDF, per germline (reference sequence). V shed 2 bases and J 5 bases; nucleotides not matched to a gene: 12. The authors' processing: Quantification of nucleated cells was approximated via reference gene primer amplification. Measured with immunoSEQ multiplex PCR; TCRdb has only the in-frame clones, and not every one. V, J and clone size are taken as reported in that table, and D and trimming were inferred from the DNA itself. The table records some 93,000 clones, roughly 86% of them present only once. Sequenced input: peripheral blood. The clonotype was recovered from a man in his fifties or sixties with acute or convalescent COVID-19. The J gene is TRBJ1-6, the V gene TRBV15; TRBD1 aligns across 7 bases. Here the CDR3 DNA reads TGTGCCACCAGCAGACGAGTAGGGGGCCAGGGGAATAATTCACCCCTCCACTTT. Protein product: CATSRRVGGQGNNSPLHF.